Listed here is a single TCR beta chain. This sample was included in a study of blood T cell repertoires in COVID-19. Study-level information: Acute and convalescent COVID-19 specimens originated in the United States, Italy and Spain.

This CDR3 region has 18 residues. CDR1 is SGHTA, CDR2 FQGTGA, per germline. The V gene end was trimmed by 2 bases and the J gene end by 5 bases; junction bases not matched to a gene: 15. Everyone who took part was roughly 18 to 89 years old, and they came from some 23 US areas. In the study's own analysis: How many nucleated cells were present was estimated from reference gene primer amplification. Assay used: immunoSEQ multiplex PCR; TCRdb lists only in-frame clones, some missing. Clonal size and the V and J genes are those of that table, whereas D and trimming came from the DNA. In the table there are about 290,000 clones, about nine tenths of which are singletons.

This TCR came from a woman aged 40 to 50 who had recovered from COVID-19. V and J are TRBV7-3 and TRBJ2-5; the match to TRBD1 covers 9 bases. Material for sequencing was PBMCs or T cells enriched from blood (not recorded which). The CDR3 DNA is TGTGCCAGCAGCTTATTCCCCCCAGGACAGGGGTACCTTGAGACCCAGTACTTC. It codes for CASSLFPPGQGYLETQYF.